This TCR beta chain was profiled in a study of shared clonotypes between healthy human individuals. Study results and limitations: Relative to memory subsets, naive subsets generally showed larger estimated richness.

Germline V gene lookup returns CDR1 LNHDA and CDR2 SQIVND (reference sequence). Germline trimming cut 5 bases from V and 7 bases from J; bases unmatched to any gene: 8. The CDR3 sequence is 15 residues long. Comment on this clone: Its cognate antigen is unknown.

Assay used: immunoSEQ multiplex PCR; TCRdb lists only in-frame clones, some missing. The sample records under 850,000 clones, roughly two thirds being singletons. The V and J genes are TRBV19 and TRBJ2-1, with 10 nucleotides matching TRBD1. This clonotype was obtained from a woman aged 25 to 39 in good health. The sample comprised memory CD4+ T cells sorted from blood. The subset is: CD45RA-negative fraction. The CDR3 here is CASSGVGTGVNEQFF. The CDR3 DNA reads as TGTGCCAGTAGTGGGGTTGGGACAGGGGTGAATGAGCAGTTCTTC.